The T cell receptor beta chain under discussion was sequenced for a study of cytomegalovirus exposure and HLA in healthy donors. Each donor's status was that of a healthy bone marrow donor. CDR1 and CDR2 (germline): SGDLS, YYNGEE. Trimming pared 4 bases from V and 2 bases from J, leaving 20 bases between. This CDR3 has 17 residues. This clone is categorized as medium-sized. Its antigen remains unidentified. Researchers ran the PCR with 60 Vbeta and 13 Jbeta primers. Repertoires were generated with immunoSEQ multiplex PCR, while TCRdb's copy carries only in-frame clones and drops some. The table includes approximately 72,000 clones, roughly 79% detected once. Whole-study results and caveats: As immune exposure information, only CMV serostatus was available.

This chain uses TRBV9 with TRBJ2-3; the D gene is possibly TRBD2 (7 bases). The sequenced sample consisted of PBMCs. The receptor comes from a male donor in good health and CMV-seropositive. The CDR3 loop is CASSSPGGNSLTDTQYF. The CDR3 bases are TGTGCCAGCAGCTCCCCGGGGGGCAACAGCCTCACAGATACGCAGTATTTT.